The clone carrying this TCR beta chain was seen a few times. Its target is unknown. Every isolated RNA sample was fully reverse transcribed, so sequencing captured expressed TCRB transcripts. The table came from immunoSEQ multiplex PCR; TCRdb's copy has only in-frame clones and leaves some out. The sample shows a few hundred thousand clones, 16% of them seen only once. This sample stems from a study of beta chain features in type 1 diabetes. Whole-study findings and limits: With patients and controls alike, PCR might favor shorter templates to an equal degree. Across all four CD4+ subsets, people with type 1 diabetes showed modestly shorter TCRB CDR3s.

The sequencing input was naive CD4+ T cells from blood. This clonotype was obtained from a young man with type 1 diabetes.

CDR3: CASRSTTPSTF. CDR3 nucleotides: TGTGCCAGCAGGTCGACAACGCCCAGCACCTTC. The chain links TRBV2 to TRBJ1-2, with D unresolved. Germline values: CDR1 SNHLY, CDR2 FYNNEI. V shed 6 bases and J shed 13 bases, with 15 bases lying between them. This CDR3 comprises 11 residues. Looking up the rest from reference TRBV2 and TRBJ1-2 gives the full variable domain: EPEVTQTPSHQVTQMGQEVILRCVPISNHLYFYWYRQILGQKVEFLVSFYNNEISEKSEIFDDQFSVERPDGSNFTLKIRSTKLEDSAMYFCASRSTTPSTFGSGTRLTVV.